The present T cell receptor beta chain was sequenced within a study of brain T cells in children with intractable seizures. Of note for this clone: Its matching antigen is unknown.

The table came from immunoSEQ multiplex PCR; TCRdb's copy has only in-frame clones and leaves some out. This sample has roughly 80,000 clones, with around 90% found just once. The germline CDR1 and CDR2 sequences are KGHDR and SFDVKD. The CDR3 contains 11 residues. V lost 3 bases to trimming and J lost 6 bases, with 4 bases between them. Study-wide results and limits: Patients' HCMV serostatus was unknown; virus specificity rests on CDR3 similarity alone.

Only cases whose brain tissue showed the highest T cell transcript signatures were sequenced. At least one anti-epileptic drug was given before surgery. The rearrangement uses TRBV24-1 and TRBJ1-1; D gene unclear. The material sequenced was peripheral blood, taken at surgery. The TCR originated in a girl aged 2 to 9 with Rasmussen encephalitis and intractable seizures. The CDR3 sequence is CATSDGAEAFF. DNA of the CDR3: TGTGCCACCAGTGATGGTGCTGAAGCTTTCTTT.